A single sample gave rise to the 10 T cell receptor beta chains below, sequenced in a study of shared T cell receptors in the human thymus. Using immunoSEQ multiplex PCR, the repertoire was profiled, and TCRdb retains in-frame clones only, with some absent. The data hold about 660,000 clones, with approximately 90% observed a single time. The sample was also reused in another study, on human thymus T cells.

The specimen was thymocytes. The receptor source for this set is a boy under two years old with a congenital heart defect.

The chain carries TRBV7-2 and TRBJ2-3; 7 bases fit TRBD2. Trimming cost V 5 bases and J 3 bases; bases outside gene matches: 17. The CDR3 contains 18 residues. The germline CDR1 and CDR2 sequences are SGHTA and FQGNSA. The DNA of the CDR3 is TGTGCCAGCAGCCCATCCCCGGGACGGGAGGAGGGGACAGATACGCAGTATTTT. The encoded protein is CASSPSPGREEGTDTQYF. The whole variable domain, remainder taken from reference TRBV7-2 and TRBJ2-3, is GAGVSQSPSNKVTEKGKDVELRCDPISGHTALYWYRQSLGQGLEFLIYFQGNSAPDKSGLPSDRFSAERTGGSVSTLTIQRTQQEDSAVYLCASSPSPGREEGTDTQYFGPGTRLTVL.

The chain employs TRBV30 and TRBJ2-7; 11 nucleotides agree with TRBD1. The trim removed 4 bases at V and 2 bases at J, leaving 10 bases unmatched. The CDR3 is made up of 16 amino acids. CDR1 GTSNPN and CDR2 SVGIG come from the germline V gene (reference sequence). The CDR3 loop reads CAWTNLRDRGAYEQYF. CDR3 nucleotide sequence: TGTGCCTGGACCAATCTCCGGGACAGGGGGGCCTACGAGCAGTACTTC.

The chain has TRBV10-1 and TRBJ1-5; D is perhaps TRBD1 (6 bases). Germline loops: CDR1 WNHNN, CDR2 SYGVQD (reference sequence). CDR3 length equals 13 residues. Trimming took 6 bases from V and 4 from J, leaving 10 bases between them. CDR3: CASRGAPNQPQHF. CDR3 nucleotide sequence: TGCGCCAGCAGGGGGGCCCCGAATCAGCCCCAGCATTTT.

The J gene is TRBJ1-5, the V gene TRBV6-6, with D unresolved. The ends were cut back, 4 bases at V and 7 bases at J, with 17 bases in the middle. Germline CDR1 is MNHNY and CDR2 is SVGAGI (reference sequence). The CDR3 spans 15 residues. The CDR3 nucleotides read TGTGCCAGCAGTTGGGCCATGGTACGGGGACAGCCCCAGCATTTT. Translating it yields CASSWAMVRGQPQHF.

This chain connects TRBV5-6 to TRBJ2-1; TRBD2 is a possible D gene (6 bases). V lost 4 bases, J lost 4 bases, and 18 bases lay in between. CDR1 SGHDT and CDR2 YYEEEE come from the germline V gene. The CDR3 is made up of 16 amino acids. The CDR3: CASSQTSEGRYNEQFF. DNA for the CDR3: TGTGCCAGCAGCCAAACCTCGGAGGGCCGATACAATGAGCAGTTCTTC.

The gene calls are TRBV30 and TRBJ1-1; D possibly corresponds to TRBD1 (6 bases). CDR3 length: 20 amino acids. V was shortened by 0 bases and J by 1 base, with 27 bases between the two germline ends. From germline, CDR1 is GTSNPN and CDR2 SVGIG (reference sequence). The CDR3 reads CAWSVQDPRRGTWRNTEAFF. The CDR3 coding sequence is TGTGCCTGGAGTGTACAGGACCCCCGTAGGGGGACGTGGCGGAACACTGAAGCTTTCTTT.

V gene TRBV19 combines with J gene TRBJ1-1; D remains unclear. This CDR3 contains 12 residues. V shed 9 bases and J shed 1 base, with 9 bases lying between them. Germline V gives CDR1 LNHDA, CDR2 SQIVND (reference sequence). The chain's CDR3 is CASLGRNTEAFF. CDR3 DNA: TGTGCCAGCTTAGGGAGGAACACTGAAGCTTTCTTT. The whole variable domain, remainder taken from reference TRBV19 and TRBJ1-1, is DGGITQSPKYLFRKEGQNVTLSCEQNLNHDAMYWYRQDPGQGLRLIYYSQIVNDFQKGDIAEGYSVSREKKESFPLTVTSAQKNPTAFYLCASLGRNTEAFFGQGTRLTVV.

This chain links TRBV7-9 with TRBJ2-3; D gene ambiguous. Germline loops: CDR1 SEHNR, CDR2 FQNEAQ (reference sequence). V was pared by 1 base and J by 0 bases, with 8 bases between. The CDR3 is made up of 15 amino acids. The CDR3 nucleotides read TGTGCCAGCAGCTTAGGATGGGCAAGCACAGATACGCAGTATTTT. This sequence encodes CASSLGWASTDTQYF. The complete variable domain, with remaining parts taken from reference TRBV7-9 and TRBJ2-3, reads DTGVSQNPRHKITKRGQNVTFRCDPISEHNRLYWYRQTLGQGPEFLTYFQNEAQLEKSRLLSDRFSAERPKGSFSTLEIQRTEQGDSAMYLCASSLGWASTDTQYFGPGTRLTVL.

As for this clone: At one end, the junction sequence differs from germline, possibly due to a read error. The chain employs TRBV27 and TRBJ2-3; 7 bases agree with TRBD2. The germline gives CDR1 MNHEY, CDR2 SMNVEV (reference sequence). CDR3 length: 18 amino acids. CDR3 region: CASSLSPQSGNRPDTQYF. For the CDR3, the DNA is TGTGCCAGCAGCTTATCTCCCCAAAGCGGGAACCGACCAGATACGCAGTATTTT.

The chain links TRBV14 to TRBJ2-7; TRBD2 agrees at 7 bases. The CDR3 length is 12 residues. After removal of 6 bases from V and 3 bases from J, the junction contained 2 bases not matched to a gene. The V gene's germline CDR1 is SGHDN and CDR2 FVKESK. DNA of the CDR3: TGTGCCAGCAGGGCTAGCGGCTACGAGCAGTACTTC. Amino acids: CASRASGYEQYF. The variable domain in full, with the rest retrieved from reference TRBV14 and TRBJ2-7, is EAGVTQFPSHSVIEKGQTVTLRCDPISGHDNLYWYRRVMGKEIKFLLHFVKESKQDESGMPNNRFLAERTGGTYSTLKVQPAELEDSGVYFCASRASGYEQYFGPGTRLTVT.